This T cell receptor (beta chain) emerged from a study of early T cells in non-severe SARS-CoV-2 infection. Study-level points and caveats: Clonotype matching in VDJdb favored anti-spike CD8 responses and did not capture private and CD4 specificities.

Attached unique molecular identifiers marked individual cDNA molecules. TCRdb ran MiXCR on the 5' RACE reads and lists one entry per CDR3 protein. The sample lists about 61,000 distinct CDR3 sequences, roughly a tenth occurring once. The CDR3 contains 16 residues. This clonotype was detected only a few times. Its target is unknown. This receptor was taken from an adult who was a healthcare worker with PCR-confirmed SARS-CoV-2 infection or an uninfected control (not recorded which). The chain has TRBV21-1 and TRBJ2-3; the table names TRBD2, a call not compared with the DNA. TRBV21-1 is termed a pseudogene. The sequenced sample was whole blood. For the CDR3, the DNA is TGTGCCAGCAGCATAACTAGCGGGGGGAGCCCAGATACGCAGTATTTT. Translating it yields CASSITSGGSPDTQYF.